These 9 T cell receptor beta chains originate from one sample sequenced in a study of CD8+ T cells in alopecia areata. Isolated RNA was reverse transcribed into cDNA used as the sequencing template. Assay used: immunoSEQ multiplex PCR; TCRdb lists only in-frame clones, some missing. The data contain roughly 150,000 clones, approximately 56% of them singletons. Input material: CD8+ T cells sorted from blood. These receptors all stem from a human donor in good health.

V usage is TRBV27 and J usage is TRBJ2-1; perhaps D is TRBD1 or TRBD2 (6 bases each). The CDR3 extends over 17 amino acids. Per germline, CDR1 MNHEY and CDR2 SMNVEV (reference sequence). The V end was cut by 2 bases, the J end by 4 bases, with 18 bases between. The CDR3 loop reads CASSLVRGQGRYNEQFF. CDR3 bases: TGTGCCAGCAGTTTAGTCCGGGGGCAGGGCAGGTACAATGAGCAGTTCTTC.

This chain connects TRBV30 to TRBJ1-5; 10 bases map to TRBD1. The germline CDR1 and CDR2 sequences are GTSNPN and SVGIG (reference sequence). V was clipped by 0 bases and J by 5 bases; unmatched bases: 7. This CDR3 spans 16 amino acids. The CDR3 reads CAWSVPDRGWDQPQHF. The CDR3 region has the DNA TGTGCCTGGAGTGTACCGGACAGGGGGTGGGATCAGCCCCAGCATTTT.

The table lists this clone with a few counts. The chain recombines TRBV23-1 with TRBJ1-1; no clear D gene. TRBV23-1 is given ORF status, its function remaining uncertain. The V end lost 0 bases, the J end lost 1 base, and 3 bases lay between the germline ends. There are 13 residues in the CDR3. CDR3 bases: TGCGCCAGCAGTCAATCGGCGAACACTGAAGCTTTCTTT. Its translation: CASSQSANTEAFF.

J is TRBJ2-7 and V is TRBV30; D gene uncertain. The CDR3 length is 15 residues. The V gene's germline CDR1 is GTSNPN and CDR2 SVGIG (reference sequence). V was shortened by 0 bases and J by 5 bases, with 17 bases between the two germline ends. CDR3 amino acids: CAWSVATLTGDEQYF. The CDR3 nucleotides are TGTGCCTGGAGTGTAGCCACCCTAACGGGCGACGAGCAGTACTTC.

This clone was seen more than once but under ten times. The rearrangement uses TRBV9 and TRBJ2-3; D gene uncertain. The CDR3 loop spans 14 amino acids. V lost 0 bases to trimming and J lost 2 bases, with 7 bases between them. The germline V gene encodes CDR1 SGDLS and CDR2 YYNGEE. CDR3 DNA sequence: TGTGCCAGCAGCGTAGACGGCATCACAGATACGCAGTATTTT. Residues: CASSVDGITDTQYF.

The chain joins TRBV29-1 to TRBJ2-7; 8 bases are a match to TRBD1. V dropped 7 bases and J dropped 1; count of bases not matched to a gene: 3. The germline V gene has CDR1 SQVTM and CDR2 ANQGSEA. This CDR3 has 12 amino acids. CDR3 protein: CSGRTGSYEQYF. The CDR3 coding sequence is TGCAGCGGGCGGACAGGGTCCTACGAGCAGTACTTC.

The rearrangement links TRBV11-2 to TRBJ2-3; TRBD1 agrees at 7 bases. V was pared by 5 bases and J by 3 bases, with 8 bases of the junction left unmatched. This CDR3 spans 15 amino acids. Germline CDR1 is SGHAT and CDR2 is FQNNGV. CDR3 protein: CASSLGDSKTDTQYF. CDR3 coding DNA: TGTGCCAGCAGCCTCGGGGACAGCAAAACAGATACGCAGTATTTT.

DNA for the CDR3: TGTGCCAGCACCCCCGGGGTCTCTAACTATGGCTACACCTTC. Translated, it gives CASTPGVSNYGYTF. V is TRBV25-1 and J is TRBJ1-2; D ambiguous. This CDR3 region has 14 residues. CDR1 MGHDK and CDR2 SYGVNS come from the germline V gene. V lost 7 bases and J lost 0, with 12 bases in between.

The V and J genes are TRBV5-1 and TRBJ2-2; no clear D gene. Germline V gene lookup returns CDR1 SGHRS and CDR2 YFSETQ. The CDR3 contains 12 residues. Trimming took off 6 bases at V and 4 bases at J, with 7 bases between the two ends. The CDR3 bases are TGCGCCAGCACGCCGAGCACCGGGGAGCTGTTTTTT. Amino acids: CASTPSTGELFF.